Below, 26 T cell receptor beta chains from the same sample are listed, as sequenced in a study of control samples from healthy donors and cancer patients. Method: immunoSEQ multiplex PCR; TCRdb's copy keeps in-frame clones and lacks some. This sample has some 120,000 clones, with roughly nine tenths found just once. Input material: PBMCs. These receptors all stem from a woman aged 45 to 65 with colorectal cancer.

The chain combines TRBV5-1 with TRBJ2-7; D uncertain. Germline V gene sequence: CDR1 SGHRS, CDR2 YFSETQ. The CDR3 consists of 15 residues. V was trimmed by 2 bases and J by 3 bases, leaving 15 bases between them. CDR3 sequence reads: CASSLELTGHYEQYF. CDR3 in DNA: TGCGCCAGCAGCTTAGAACTTACCGGGCACTACGAGCAGTACTTC.

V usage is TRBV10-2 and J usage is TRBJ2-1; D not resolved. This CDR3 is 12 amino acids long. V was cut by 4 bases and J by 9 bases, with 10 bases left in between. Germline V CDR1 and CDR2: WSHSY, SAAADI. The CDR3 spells CASSGDNGEQFF. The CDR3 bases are TGCGCCAGCAGTGGGGATAACGGTGAGCAGTTCTTC.

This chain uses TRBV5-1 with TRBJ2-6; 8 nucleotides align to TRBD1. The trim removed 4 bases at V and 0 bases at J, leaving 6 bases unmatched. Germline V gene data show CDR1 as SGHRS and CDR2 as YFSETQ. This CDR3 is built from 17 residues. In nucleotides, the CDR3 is TGCGCCAGCAGCCTTTCGACAGGGGTCTCTGGGGCCAACGTCCTGACTTTC. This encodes CASSLSTGVSGANVLTF.

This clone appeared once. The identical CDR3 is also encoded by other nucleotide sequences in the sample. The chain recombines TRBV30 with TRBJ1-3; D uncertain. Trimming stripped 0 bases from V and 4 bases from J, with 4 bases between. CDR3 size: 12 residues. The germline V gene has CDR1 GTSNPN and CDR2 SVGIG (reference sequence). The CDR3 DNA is TGTGCCTGGAGTGTGGGCGGAAACACCATATATTTT. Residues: CAWSVGGNTIYF.

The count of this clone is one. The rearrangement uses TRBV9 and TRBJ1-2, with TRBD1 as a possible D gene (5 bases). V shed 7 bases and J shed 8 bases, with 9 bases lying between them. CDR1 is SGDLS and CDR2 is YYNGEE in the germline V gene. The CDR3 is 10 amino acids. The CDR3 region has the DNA TGTGCCAGCTATAAGGGGGGCTACACCTTC. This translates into CASYKGGYTF.

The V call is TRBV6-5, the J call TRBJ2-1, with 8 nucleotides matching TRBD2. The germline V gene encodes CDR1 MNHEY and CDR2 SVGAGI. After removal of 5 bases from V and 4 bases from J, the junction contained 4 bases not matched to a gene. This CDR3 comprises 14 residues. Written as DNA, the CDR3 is TGTGCCAGCAGTACCGGACTAGCTTACAATGAGCAGTTCTTC. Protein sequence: CASSTGLAYNEQFF.

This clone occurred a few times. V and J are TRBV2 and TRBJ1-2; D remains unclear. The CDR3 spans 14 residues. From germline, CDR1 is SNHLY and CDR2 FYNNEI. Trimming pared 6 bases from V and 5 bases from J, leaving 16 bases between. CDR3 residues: CASRPTRLDYGYTF. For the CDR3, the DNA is TGTGCCAGCAGGCCGACCAGACTCGATTATGGCTACACCTTC.

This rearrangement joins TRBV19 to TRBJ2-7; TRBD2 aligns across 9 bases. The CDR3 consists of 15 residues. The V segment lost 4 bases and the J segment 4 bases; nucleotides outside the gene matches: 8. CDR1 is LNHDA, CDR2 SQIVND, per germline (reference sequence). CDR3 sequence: CASSTPAGGFYEQYF. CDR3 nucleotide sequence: TGTGCCAGTAGTACGCCAGCGGGGGGCTTTTACGAGCAGTACTTC.

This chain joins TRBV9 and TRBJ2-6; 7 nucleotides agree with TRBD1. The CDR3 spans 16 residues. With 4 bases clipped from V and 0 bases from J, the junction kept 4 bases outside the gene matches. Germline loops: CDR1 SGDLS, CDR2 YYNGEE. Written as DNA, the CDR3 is TGTGCCAGCAGCCCGGGACAGTTCTCTGGGGCCAACGTCCTGACTTTC. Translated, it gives CASSPGQFSGANVLTF.

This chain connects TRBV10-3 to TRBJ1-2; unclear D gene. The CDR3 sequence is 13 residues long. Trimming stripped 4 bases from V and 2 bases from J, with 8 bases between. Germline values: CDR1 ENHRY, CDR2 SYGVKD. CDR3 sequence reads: CAISGLQNYGYTF. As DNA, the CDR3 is TGTGCCATCAGTGGTCTACAGAACTATGGCTACACCTTC.

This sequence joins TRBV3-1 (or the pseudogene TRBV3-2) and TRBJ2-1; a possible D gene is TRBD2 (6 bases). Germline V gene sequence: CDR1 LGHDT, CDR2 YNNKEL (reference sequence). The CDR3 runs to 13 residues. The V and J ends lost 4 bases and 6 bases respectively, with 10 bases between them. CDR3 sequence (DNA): TGTGCCAGCAGCCCGACTAGGAGCAATGAGCAGTTCTTC. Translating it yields CASSPTRSNEQFF.

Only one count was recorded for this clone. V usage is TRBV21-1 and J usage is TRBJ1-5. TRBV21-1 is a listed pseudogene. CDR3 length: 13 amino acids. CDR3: CASSKTRDQPQHF. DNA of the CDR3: TGTGCCAGCAGCAAAACTCGGGATCAGCCCCAGCATTTT.

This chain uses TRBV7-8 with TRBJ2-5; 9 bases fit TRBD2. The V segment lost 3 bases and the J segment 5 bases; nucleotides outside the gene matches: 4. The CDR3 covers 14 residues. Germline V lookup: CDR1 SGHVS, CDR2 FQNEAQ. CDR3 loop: CASSLTSGSETQYF. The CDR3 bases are TGTGCCAGCAGCTTGACTAGCGGTAGTGAGACCCAGTACTTC.

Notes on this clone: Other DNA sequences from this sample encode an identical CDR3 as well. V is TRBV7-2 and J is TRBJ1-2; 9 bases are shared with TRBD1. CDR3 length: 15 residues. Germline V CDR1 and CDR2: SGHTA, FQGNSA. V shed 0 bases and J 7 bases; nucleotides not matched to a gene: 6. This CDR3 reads CASSLANRGRGGYTF. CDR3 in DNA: TGTGCCAGCAGCTTAGCGAACAGGGGGCGGGGTGGCTACACCTTC.

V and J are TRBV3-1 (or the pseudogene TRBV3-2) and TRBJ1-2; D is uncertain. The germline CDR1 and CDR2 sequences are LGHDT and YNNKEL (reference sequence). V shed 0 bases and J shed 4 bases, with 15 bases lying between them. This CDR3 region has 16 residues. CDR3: CASSQDIGVVIYGYTF. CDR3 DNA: TGTGCCAGCAGCCAAGATATCGGGGTGGTGATCTATGGCTACACCTTC.

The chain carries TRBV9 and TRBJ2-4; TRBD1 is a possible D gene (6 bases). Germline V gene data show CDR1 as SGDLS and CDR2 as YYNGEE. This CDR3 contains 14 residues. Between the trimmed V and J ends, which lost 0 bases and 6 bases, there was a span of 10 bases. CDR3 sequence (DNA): TGTGCCAGCAGCGTAGGACAGGCTGTAAACATTCAGTACTTC. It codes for CASSVGQAVNIQYF.

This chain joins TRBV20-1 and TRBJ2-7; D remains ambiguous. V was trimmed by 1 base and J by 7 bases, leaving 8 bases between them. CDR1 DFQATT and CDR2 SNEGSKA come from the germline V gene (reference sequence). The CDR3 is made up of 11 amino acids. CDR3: CSARADREQYF. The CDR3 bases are TGCAGTGCTAGAGCGGACCGGGAGCAGTACTTC.

The CDR3 protein is CASVTGEGGELFF. Written as DNA, the CDR3 is TGTGCCAGTGTGACAGGGGAGGGCGGGGAGCTGTTTTTT. V is TRBV2 and J is TRBJ2-2, with D perhaps matching TRBD1 (8 bases). CDR3 length: 13 residues. V was cut by 9 bases and J by 7 bases, with 15 bases left in between. Germline assignment: CDR1 SNHLY and CDR2 FYNNEI. Drawing the rest from reference TRBV2 and TRBJ2-2, the complete variable domain is EPEVTQTPSHQVTQMGQEVILRCVPISNHLYFYWYRQILGQKVEFLVSFYNNEISEKSEIFDDQFSVERPDGSNFTLKIRSTKLEDSAMYFCASVTGEGGELFFGEGSRLTVL.

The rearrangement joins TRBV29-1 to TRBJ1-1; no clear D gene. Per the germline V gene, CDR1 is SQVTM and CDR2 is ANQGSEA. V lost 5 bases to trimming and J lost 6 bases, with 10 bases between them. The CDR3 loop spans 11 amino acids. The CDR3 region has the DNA TGCAGCGTTAGGGTGGCGGCTGAAGCTTTCTTT. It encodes CSVRVAAEAFF. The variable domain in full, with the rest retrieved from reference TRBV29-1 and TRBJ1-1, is SAVISQKPSRDICQRGTSLTIQCQVDSQVTMMFWYRQQPGQSLTLIATANQGSEATYESGFVIDKFPISRPNLTFSTLTVSNMSPEDSSIYLCSVRVAAEAFFGQGTRLTVV.

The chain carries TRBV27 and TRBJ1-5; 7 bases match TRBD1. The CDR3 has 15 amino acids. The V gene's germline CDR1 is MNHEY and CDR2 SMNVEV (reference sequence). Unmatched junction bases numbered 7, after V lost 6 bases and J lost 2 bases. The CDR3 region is CASRSTGDGNQPQHF. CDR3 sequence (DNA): TGTGCCAGCAGATCCACAGGGGACGGCAATCAGCCCCAGCATTTT.

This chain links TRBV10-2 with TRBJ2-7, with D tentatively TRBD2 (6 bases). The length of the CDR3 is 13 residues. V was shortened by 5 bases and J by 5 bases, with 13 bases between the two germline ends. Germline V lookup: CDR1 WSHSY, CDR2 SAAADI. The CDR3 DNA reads TGCGCCAGCAGTTGGGACTGGAAGGACGAGCAGTACTTC. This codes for CASSWDWKDEQYF.

In DNA form, the CDR3 reads TGTGCCGGGGACAGGGGAATGAACACTGAAGCTTTCTTT. This codes for CAGDRGMNTEAFF. This chain connects TRBV30 to TRBJ1-1; 10 nucleotides line up with TRBD1. V was pared by 8 bases and J by 0 bases, with 3 bases of the junction left unmatched. The CDR3 totals 13 residues. Germline V gene data show CDR1 as GTSNPN and CDR2 as SVGIG (reference sequence).

The CDR3 protein is CASRPGQGTSGRSEQYF. The CDR3, as DNA: TGTGCCAGCAGGCCGGGACAGGGGACTAGCGGGAGGTCAGAGCAGTACTTC. This chain connects TRBV27 to TRBJ2-7; 15 bases map to TRBD2. V lost 6 bases, J lost 7 bases, and 13 bases stayed unmatched. Germline V lookup: CDR1 MNHEY, CDR2 SMNVEV (reference sequence). This CDR3 spans 17 amino acids.

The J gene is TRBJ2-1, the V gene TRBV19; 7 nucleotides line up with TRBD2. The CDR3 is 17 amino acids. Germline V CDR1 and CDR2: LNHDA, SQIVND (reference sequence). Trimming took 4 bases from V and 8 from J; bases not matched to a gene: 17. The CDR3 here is CASSRTGTTMGVDEQFF. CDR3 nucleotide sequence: TGTGCCAGTAGTAGAACCGGGACTACCATGGGGGTTGATGAGCAGTTCTTC.

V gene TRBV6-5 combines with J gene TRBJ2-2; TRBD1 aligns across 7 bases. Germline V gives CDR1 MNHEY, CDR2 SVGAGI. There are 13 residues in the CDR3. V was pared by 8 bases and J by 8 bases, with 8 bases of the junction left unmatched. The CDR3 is CASGTDLRGELFF. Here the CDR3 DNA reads TGTGCCAGCGGGACAGATTTGCGGGGGGAGCTGTTTTTT.

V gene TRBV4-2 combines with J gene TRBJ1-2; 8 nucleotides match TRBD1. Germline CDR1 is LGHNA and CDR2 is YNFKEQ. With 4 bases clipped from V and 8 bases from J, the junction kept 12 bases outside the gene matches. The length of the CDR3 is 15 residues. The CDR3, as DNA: TGTGCCAGCAGCCTAGGCAGCGGACAGGGTCGCGGCTACACCTTC. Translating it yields CASSLGSGQGRGYTF.